These 16 T cell receptor beta chains came from one sample sequenced in a study of blood T cell repertoires in COVID-19. Profiled with immunoSEQ multiplex PCR; TCRdb holds only in-frame clones, not every one. The table includes under 200,000 clones, approximately 85% detected once. The sample consisted of peripheral blood. Receptors were obtained from a woman aged 55-69 years with COVID-19, enrolled during active disease.

This chain links TRBV2 with TRBJ1-5, with 8 bases matching TRBD1. Unmatched junction bases numbered 6, after V lost 2 bases and J lost 6 bases. CDR3 length: 15 amino acids. CDR1 and CDR2 (germline): SNHLY, FYNNEI. The CDR3 bases are TGTGCCAGCAGTGAATACAGGGGGGGAAGTCAGCCCCAGCATTTT. Protein: CASSEYRGGSQPQHF.

The CDR3 coding sequence is TGTGCCAGCAGCCAAGAACCAGTCCTCTATGGCTACACCTTC. Its translation is CASSQEPVLYGYTF. V and J are TRBV3-1 (or the pseudogene TRBV3-2) and TRBJ1-2; D uncertain. Trimming took off 0 bases at V and 4 bases at J, with 9 bases between the two ends. The CDR3 spans 14 residues. Germline values: CDR1 LGHDT, CDR2 YNNKEL (reference sequence).

The rearrangement joins TRBV24-1 to TRBJ2-3; TRBD1 matches at 7 bases. The germline CDR1 and CDR2 sequences are KGHDR and SFDVKD. The CDR3 is 16 amino acids. After removal of 3 bases from V and 2 bases from J, the junction contained 7 bases not matched to a gene. The CDR3 coding sequence is TGTGCCACCAGTGATCCCGGACAGGACCACACAGATACGCAGTATTTT. Translated: CATSDPGQDHTDTQYF.

CDR3 loop: CASTLQGTPGELFF. For the CDR3, the DNA is TGTGCCAGCACCCTACAGGGTACGCCCGGGGAGCTGTTTTTT. V is TRBV7-3 and J is TRBJ2-2, with a tentative D call TRBD1 (6 bases). The V gene lost 7 bases and the J gene lost 6 bases, with 15 bases spanning the gap. CDR1 is SGHTA, CDR2 FQGTGA, per germline. This CDR3 comprises 14 residues.

The gene calls are TRBV30 and TRBJ1-2; D gene ambiguous. The CDR3 has 14 amino acids. Looked up from germline, CDR1 is GTSNPN and CDR2 is SVGIG (reference sequence). V gave up 3 bases and J gave up 4 bases, with 15 bases separating them. The CDR3 nucleotides read TGTGCCTGGAGCACTACCCCCTTGACCTATGGCTACACCTTC. Amino acid sequence: CAWSTTPLTYGYTF.

The CDR3 sequence is CASDHGGVQPQHF. CDR3 DNA sequence: TGTGCCAGCGACCACGGGGGTGTTCAGCCCCAGCATTTT. The chain is built from TRBV19 and TRBJ1-5; D may be TRBD1 (5 bases). Germline values: CDR1 LNHDA, CDR2 SQIVND (reference sequence). CDR3 length: 13 amino acids. Deletions cut 9 bases from V and 6 bases from J, with 15 bases between.

The chain couples TRBV5-6 to TRBJ1-2; D remains unclear. Trimming left V 3 bases short and J 4 bases short, with 13 bases between. Germline values: CDR1 SGHDT, CDR2 YYEEEE. This CDR3 region has 14 residues. The CDR3 DNA reads TGTGCCAGCAGCTACGGACTGGCAGCCTATGGCTACACCTTC. Its protein is CASSYGLAAYGYTF.

This clone was detected once. This chain joins TRBV30 and TRBJ1-2; TRBD1 matches at 7 bases. This CDR3 has 15 amino acids. V was pared by 2 bases and J by 0 bases, with 6 bases of the junction left unmatched. Looked up from germline, CDR1 is GTSNPN and CDR2 is SVGIG (reference sequence). CDR3 sequence: CAWSYRGRANYGYTF. The DNA for the CDR3 is TGTGCCTGGAGTTACAGGGGCAGGGCTAACTATGGCTACACCTTC. Combining the CDR3 with reference TRBV30 and TRBJ1-2 gives the whole variable domain SQTIHQWPATLVQPVGSPLSLECTVEGTSNPNLYWYRQAAGRGLQLLFYSVGIGQISSEVPQNLSASRPQDRQFILSSKKLLLSDSGFYLCAWSYRGRANYGYTFGSGTRLTVV.

This clone was detected once. The chain uses TRBV12-3 or TRBV12-4 and TRBJ2-1; 7 bases agree with TRBD2. The CDR3 spans 11 residues. Germline trimming cut 4 bases from V and 12 bases from J; bases unmatched to any gene: 3. This chain's CDR3 is CASSSGLGQFF. CDR3 sequence (DNA): TGTGCCAGCAGTTCCGGACTAGGGCAGTTCTTC.

The chain has TRBV5-1 and TRBJ1-6; 9 bases align to TRBD1. There are 15 residues in the CDR3. The germline V gene has CDR1 SGHRS and CDR2 YFSETQ. Trimming at V came to 7 bases and at J to 7 bases, leaving 9 bases not matched to a gene. CDR3 sequence (DNA): TGCGCCAGCCGAATCAGGACAGGGGACAATTCACCCCTCCACTTT. As protein: CASRIRTGDNSPLHF.

This chain connects TRBV5-1 to TRBJ2-1; possibly TRBD1 for D (6 bases). Trimming took 7 bases from V and 1 from J, leaving 15 bases between them. The CDR3 spans 15 residues. Germline CDR1 and CDR2: SGHRS and YFSETQ. CDR3 amino acids: CASSLIDRSYNEQFF. The CDR3 coding sequence is TGCGCCAGCTCCCTGATCGACAGGTCCTACAATGAGCAGTTCTTC.

Remarks on this clone: Different DNA sequences within this sample yield the same CDR3. The CDR3 sequence is CASSSGINQPQHF. The DNA for the CDR3 is TGTGCCAGCAGCTCAGGGATCAATCAGCCCCAGCATTTT. The chain joins TRBV11-2 to TRBJ1-5, with TRBD1 as a possible D gene (5 bases). Germline V gives CDR1 SGHAT, CDR2 FQNNGV. Between the trimmed V and J ends, which lost 4 bases and 3 bases, there was a span of 7 bases. This CDR3 is 13 amino acids long.

The chain recombines TRBV19 with TRBJ1-3; TRBD1 matches at 9 bases. V was clipped by 9 bases and J by 4 bases; unmatched bases: 7. The CDR3 totals 14 residues. Germline CDR1 reads LNHDA; CDR2 reads SQIVND (reference sequence). The CDR3 spells CASRDRAGGNTIYF. The CDR3, as DNA: TGTGCCAGCAGGGACAGGGCTGGAGGAAACACCATATATTTT.

This chain joins TRBV11-2 and TRBJ1-6; D is ambiguous. V shed 0 bases and J shed 0 bases, with 9 bases lying between them. CDR3 size: 17 residues. Germline V gene data show CDR1 as SGHAT and CDR2 as FQNNGV. The CDR3 sequence is CASSLETGSSYNSPLHF. CDR3 coding DNA: TGTGCCAGCAGCTTAGAGACGGGGAGCTCCTATAATTCACCCCTCCACTTT.

This clone appeared a single time. This chain links TRBV25-1 with TRBJ2-5, with TRBD1 as a possible D gene (7 bases). The germline V gene encodes CDR1 MGHDK and CDR2 SYGVNS. The CDR3 has 13 amino acids. V was pared by 7 bases and J by 4 bases, with 13 bases between. Here the CDR3 DNA reads TGTGCCAGCAACCAGGGGGGTAGAGAGACCCAGTACTTC. As protein: CASNQGGRETQYF.

The rearrangement links TRBV12-3 or TRBV12-4 to TRBJ1-1; D unclear. This CDR3 is 13 amino acids long. With 2 bases removed from V and 1 base from J, the gap between germline ends came to 5 bases. The CDR3 coding sequence is TGTGCCAGCAGTTTATGGGCGAACACTGAAGCTTTCTTT. The encoded protein is CASSLWANTEAFF.